The 2 T cell receptor beta chains below all came from one sample that was sequenced in a study of shared T cell receptors in the human thymus. Method: immunoSEQ multiplex PCR; TCRdb's copy keeps in-frame clones and lacks some. The table has about 730,000 clones, approximately 83% seen once. This same sample was also taken into another study, of human thymus T cells.

Sequenced: thymocytes. Receptors were obtained from a girl under two years old with a congenital heart defect.

V and J are TRBV19 and TRBJ1-2; D is uncertain. This CDR3 spans 14 amino acids. Germline V gene lookup returns CDR1 LNHDA and CDR2 SQIVND (reference sequence). V lost 4 bases, J lost 9 bases, and 18 bases lay in between. CDR3: CASSRVREVPCYTF. The CDR3 DNA is TGTGCCAGTAGTAGGGTCCGGGAAGTTCCGTGCTACACCTTC.

Only one count was recorded for this clone. J is TRBJ1-3 and V is TRBV7-8; no clear D. V dropped 5 bases and J dropped 5 bases, with 16 bases sitting between them. Germline-derived CDR1 and CDR2 are SGHVS and FQNEAQ. This CDR3 region has 15 residues. CDR3 nucleotides: TGTGCCAGCAGCCCTAGGTCCCTAAAACGAAACACCATATATTTT. Translated, it gives CASSPRSLKRNTIYF.